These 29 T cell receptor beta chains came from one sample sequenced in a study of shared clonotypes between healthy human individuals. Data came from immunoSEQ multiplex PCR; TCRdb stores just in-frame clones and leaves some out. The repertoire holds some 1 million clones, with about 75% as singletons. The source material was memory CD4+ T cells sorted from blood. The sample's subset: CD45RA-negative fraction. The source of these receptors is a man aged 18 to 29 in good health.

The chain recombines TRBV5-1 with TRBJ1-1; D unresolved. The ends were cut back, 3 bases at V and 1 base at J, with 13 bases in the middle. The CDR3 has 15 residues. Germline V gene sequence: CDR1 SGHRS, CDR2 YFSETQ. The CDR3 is CASSSEGGGNTEAFF. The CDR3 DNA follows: TGCGCCAGCAGCTCTGAGGGAGGTGGGAACACTGAAGCTTTCTTT. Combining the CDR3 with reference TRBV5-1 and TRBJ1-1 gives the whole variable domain KAGVTQTPRYLIKTRGQQVTLSCSPISGHRSVSWYQQTPGQGLQFLFEYFSETQRNKGNFPGRFSGRQFSNSRSEMNVSTLELGDSALYLCASSSEGGGNTEAFFGQGTRLTVV.

The CDR3 protein is CASSGTGTGPYEQYF. CDR3 coding DNA: TGTGCCAGTAGTGGAACCGGGACAGGGCCCTACGAGCAGTACTTC. This rearrangement joins TRBV19 to TRBJ2-7, with 9 bases that match TRBD1. The V and J ends lost 5 bases and 2 bases, in that order; junction bases with no gene match: 7. The length of the CDR3 is 15 residues. Germline V CDR1 and CDR2: LNHDA, SQIVND (reference sequence).

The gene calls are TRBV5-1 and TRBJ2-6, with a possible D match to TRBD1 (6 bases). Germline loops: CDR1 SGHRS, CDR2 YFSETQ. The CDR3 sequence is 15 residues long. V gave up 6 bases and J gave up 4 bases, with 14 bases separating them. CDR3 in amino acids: CASTLGGSGANVLTF. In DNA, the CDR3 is TGCGCCAGCACTCTAGGGGGTTCCGGGGCCAACGTCCTGACTTTC.

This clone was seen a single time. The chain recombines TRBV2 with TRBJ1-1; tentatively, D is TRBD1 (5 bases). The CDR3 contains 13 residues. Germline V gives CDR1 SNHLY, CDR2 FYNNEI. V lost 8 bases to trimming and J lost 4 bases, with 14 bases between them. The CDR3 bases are TGTGCCAGCTCCCGGGACTTTTCCACTGAAGCTTTCTTT. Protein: CASSRDFSTEAFF.

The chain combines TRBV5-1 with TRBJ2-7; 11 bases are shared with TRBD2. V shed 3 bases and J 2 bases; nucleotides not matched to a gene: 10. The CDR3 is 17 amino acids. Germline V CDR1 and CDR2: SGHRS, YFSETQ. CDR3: CASSSGGSGRDTYEQYF. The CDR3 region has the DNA TGCGCCAGCAGCTCTGGGGGTAGCGGGAGGGATACCTACGAGCAGTACTTC.

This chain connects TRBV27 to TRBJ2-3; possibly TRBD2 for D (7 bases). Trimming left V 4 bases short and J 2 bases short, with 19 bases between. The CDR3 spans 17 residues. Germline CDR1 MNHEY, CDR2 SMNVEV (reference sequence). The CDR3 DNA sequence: TGTGCCAGCAGTTCCGGTGGGGGGGGGCTCCCCACAGATACGCAGTATTTT. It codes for CASSSGGGGLPTDTQYF.

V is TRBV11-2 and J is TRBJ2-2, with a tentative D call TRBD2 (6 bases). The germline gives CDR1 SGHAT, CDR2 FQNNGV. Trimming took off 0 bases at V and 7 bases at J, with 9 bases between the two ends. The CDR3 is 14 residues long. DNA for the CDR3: TGTGCCAGCAGCTTAGATCGGAGGGTCGGGGAGCTGTTTTTT. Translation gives CASSLDRRVGELFF.

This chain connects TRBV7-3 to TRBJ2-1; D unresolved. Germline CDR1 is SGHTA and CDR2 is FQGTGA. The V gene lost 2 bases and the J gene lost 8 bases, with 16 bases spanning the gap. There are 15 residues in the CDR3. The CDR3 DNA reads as TGTGCCAGCAGCTTACGGCCTCTCCAGTTCGATGAGCAGTTCTTC. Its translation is CASSLRPLQFDEQFF.

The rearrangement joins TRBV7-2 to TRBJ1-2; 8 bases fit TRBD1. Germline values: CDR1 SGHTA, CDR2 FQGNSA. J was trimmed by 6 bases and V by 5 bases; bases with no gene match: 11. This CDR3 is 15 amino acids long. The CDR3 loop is CASSPTTRGRDGYTF. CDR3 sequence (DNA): TGTGCCAGCAGCCCGACCACCAGGGGGCGCGATGGCTACACCTTC.

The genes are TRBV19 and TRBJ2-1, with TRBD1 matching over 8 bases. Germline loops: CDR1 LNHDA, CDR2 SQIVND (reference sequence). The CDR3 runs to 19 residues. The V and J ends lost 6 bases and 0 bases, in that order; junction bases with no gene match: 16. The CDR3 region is CASSPRGAGQVSSYNEQFF. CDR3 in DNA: TGTGCCAGTAGCCCCCGCGGGGCGGGACAGGTCAGCTCCTACAATGAGCAGTTCTTC. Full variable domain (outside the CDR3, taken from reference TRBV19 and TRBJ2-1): DGGITQSPKYLFRKEGQNVTLSCEQNLNHDAMYWYRQDPGQGLRLIYYSQIVNDFQKGDIAEGYSVSREKKESFPLTVTSAQKNPTAFYLCASSPRGAGQVSSYNEQFFGPGTRLTVL.

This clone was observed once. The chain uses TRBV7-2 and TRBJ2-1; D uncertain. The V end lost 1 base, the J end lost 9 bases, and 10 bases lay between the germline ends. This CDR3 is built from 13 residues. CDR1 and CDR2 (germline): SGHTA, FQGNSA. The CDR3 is CASSLEGLGEQFF. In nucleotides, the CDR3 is TGTGCCAGCAGCTTAGAAGGGTTGGGTGAGCAGTTCTTC.

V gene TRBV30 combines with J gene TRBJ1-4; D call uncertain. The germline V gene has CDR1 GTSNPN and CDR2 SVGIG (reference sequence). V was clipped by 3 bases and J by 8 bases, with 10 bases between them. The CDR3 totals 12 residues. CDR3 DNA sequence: TGTGCCTGGAGACCGCACCTGGAAAAACTGTTTTTT. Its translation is CAWRPHLEKLFF.

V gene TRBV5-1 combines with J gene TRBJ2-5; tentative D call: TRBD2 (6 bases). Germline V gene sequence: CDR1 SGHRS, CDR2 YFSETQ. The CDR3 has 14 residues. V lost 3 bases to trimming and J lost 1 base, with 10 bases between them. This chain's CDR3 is CASSSGGRQETQYF. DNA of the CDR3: TGCGCCAGCAGCTCCGGGGGACGCCAAGAGACCCAGTACTTC.

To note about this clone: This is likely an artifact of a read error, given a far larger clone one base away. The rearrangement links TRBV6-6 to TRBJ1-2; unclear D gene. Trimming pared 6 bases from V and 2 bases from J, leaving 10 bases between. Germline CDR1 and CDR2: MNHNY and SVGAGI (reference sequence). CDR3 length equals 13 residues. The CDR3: CASRGESNYGYTF. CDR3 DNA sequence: TGTGCCAGCAGGGGAGAGAGCAACTATGGCTACACCTTC.

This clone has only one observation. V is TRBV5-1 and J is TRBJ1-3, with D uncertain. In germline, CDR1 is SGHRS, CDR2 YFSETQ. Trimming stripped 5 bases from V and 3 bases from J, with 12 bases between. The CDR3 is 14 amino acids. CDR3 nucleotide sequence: TGCGCCAGCAGAGTGGATGACGGTGGAAACACCATATATTTT. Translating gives CASRVDDGGNTIYF.

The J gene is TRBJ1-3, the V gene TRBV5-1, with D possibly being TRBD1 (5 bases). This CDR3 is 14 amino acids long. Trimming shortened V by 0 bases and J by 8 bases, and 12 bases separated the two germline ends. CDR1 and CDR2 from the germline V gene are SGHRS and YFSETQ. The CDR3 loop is CASSLVGQGDTIYF. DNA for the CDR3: TGCGCCAGCAGCTTGGTGGGGCAGGGAGACACCATATATTTT.

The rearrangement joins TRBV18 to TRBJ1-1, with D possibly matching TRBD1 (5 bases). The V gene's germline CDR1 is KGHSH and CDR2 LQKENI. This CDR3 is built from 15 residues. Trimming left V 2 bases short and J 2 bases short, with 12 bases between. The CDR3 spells CASSPISDSNTEAFF. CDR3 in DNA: TGTGCCAGCTCACCAATATCCGACAGTAACACTGAAGCTTTCTTT.

The CDR3: CASRVLQGGYGYTF. Here the CDR3 DNA reads TGTGCCAGCAGAGTCCTACAGGGCGGCTATGGCTACACCTTC. The V call is TRBV2, the J call TRBJ1-2; perhaps TRBD1 as D (6 bases). The CDR3 consists of 14 residues. V gave up 6 bases and J gave up 4 bases, with 15 bases separating them. Germline CDR1 and CDR2: SNHLY and FYNNEI. Combining the CDR3 with reference TRBV2 and TRBJ1-2 gives the whole variable domain EPEVTQTPSHQVTQMGQEVILRCVPISNHLYFYWYRQILGQKVEFLVSFYNNEISEKSEIFDDQFSVERPDGSNFTLKIRSTKLEDSAMYFCASRVLQGGYGYTFGSGTRLTVV.

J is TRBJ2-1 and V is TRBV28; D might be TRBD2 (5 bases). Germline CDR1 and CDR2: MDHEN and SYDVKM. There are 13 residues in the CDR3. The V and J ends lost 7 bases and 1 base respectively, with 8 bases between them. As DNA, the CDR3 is TGTGCCAGCACTAGGGAGTCCTACAATGAGCAGTTCTTC. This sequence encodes CASTRESYNEQFF.

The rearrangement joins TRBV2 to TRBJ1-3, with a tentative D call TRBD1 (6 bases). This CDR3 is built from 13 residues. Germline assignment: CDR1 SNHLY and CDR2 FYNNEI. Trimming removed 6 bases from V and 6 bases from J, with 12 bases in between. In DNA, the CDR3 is TGTGCCAGCAGATACAGGGAAGAAAACACCATATATTTT. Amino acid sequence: CASRYREENTIYF.

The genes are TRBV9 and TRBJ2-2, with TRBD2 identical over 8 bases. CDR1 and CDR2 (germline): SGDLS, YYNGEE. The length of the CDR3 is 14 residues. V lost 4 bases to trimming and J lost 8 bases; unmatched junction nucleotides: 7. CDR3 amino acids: CASSLRGGPGELFF. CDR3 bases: TGTGCCAGCAGCCTCCGGGGGGGCCCTGGGGAGCTGTTTTTT. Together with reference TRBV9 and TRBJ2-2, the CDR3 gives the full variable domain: DSGVTQTPKHLITATGQRVTLRCSPRSGDLSVYWYQQSLDQGLQFLIQYYNGEERAKGNILERFSAQQFPDLHSELNLSSLELGDSALYFCASSLRGGPGELFFGEGSRLTVL.

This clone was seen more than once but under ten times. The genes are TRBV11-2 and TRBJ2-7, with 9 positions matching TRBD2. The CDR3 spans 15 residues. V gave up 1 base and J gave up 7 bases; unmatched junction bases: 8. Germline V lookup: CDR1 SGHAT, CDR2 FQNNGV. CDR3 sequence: CASSLGVAGVGEQYF. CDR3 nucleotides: TGTGCCAGCAGCTTAGGAGTAGCGGGAGTGGGGGAGCAGTACTTC.

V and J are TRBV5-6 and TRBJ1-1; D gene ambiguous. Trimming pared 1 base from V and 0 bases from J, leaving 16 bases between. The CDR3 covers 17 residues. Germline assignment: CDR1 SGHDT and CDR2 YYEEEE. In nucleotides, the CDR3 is TGTGCCAGCAGCTTGTTGGCAGCGGATTATATGAACACTGAAGCTTTCTTT. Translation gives CASSLLAADYMNTEAFF.

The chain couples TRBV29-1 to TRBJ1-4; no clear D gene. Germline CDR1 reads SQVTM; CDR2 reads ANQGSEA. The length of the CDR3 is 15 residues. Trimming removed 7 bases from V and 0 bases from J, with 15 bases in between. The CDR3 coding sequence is TGCAGCGCATGTCCGGGCCCCTCAACTAATGAAAAACTGTTTTTT. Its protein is CSACPGPSTNEKLFF.

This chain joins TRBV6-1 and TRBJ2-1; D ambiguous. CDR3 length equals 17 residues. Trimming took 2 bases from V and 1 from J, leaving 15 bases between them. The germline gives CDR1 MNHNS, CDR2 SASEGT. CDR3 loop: CASSEWYGSLSYNEQFF. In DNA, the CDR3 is TGTGCCAGCAGTGAATGGTATGGCAGCCTTTCCTACAATGAGCAGTTCTTC.

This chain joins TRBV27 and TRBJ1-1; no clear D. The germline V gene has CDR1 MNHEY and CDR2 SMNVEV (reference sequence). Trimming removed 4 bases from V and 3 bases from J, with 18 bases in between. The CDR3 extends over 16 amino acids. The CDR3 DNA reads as TGTGCCAGCAGTTCAATACGGAGGGTGGGCTACACTGAAGCTTTCTTT. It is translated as CASSSIRRVGYTEAFF.

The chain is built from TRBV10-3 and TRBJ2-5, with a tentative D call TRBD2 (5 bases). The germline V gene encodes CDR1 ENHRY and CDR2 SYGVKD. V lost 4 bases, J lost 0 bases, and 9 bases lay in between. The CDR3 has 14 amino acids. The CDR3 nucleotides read TGTGCCATCAGTGGAGCTAGCCACCAAGAGACCCAGTACTTC. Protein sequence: CAISGASHQETQYF.

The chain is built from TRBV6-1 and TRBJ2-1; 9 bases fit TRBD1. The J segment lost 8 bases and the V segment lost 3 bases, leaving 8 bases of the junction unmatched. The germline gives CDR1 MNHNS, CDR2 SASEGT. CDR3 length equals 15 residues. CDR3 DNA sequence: TGTGCCAGCAGTGATCCGGGACAGGGTGGTGATGAGCAGTTCTTC. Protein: CASSDPGQGGDEQFF.

For the CDR3, the DNA is TGTGCCTGGAGTATGGGTAGGGAGCAGTACTTC. Translating gives CAWSMGREQYF. The chain couples TRBV30 to TRBJ2-7, with D uncertain. The CDR3 covers 11 residues. CDR1 and CDR2 (germline): GTSNPN, SVGIG (reference sequence). V lost 2 bases, J lost 7 bases, and 9 bases lay in between. The full variable domain, rest sourced from reference TRBV30 and TRBJ2-7, is SQTIHQWPATLVQPVGSPLSLECTVEGTSNPNLYWYRQAAGRGLQLLFYSVGIGQISSEVPQNLSASRPQDRQFILSSKKLLLSDSGFYLCAWSMGREQYFGPGTRLTVT.